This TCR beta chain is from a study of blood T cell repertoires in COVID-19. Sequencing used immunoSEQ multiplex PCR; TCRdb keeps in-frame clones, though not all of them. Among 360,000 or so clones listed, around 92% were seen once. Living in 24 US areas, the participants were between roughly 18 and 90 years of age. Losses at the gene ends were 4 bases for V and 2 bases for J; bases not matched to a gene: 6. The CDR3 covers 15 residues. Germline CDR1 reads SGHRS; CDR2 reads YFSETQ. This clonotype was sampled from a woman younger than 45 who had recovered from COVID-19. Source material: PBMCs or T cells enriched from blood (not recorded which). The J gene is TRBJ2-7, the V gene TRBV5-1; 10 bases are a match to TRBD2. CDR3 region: CASSLRTSGTYEQYF. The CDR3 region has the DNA TGCGCCAGCAGCCTAAGGACTAGCGGAACCTACGAGCAGTACTTC.